This T cell receptor (beta chain) was obtained from a study of regulatory dendritic cells for organ transplantation. The repertoire was sequenced with immunoSEQ multiplex PCR; TCRdb's copy has only in-frame clones and lacks some. The sample includes tens of thousands of clones, just over 90% of them seen just once. Turning to this clone: Its target is not known.

Study outcomes and limitations: Mature dendritic cells appeared to drive more memory CD8+ clonal expansion than regulatory ones.

Germline-derived CDR1 and CDR2 are SGHAT and FQNNGV. The CDR3 runs 15 residues. V dropped 5 bases and J dropped 2 bases, with 16 bases sitting between them. The specimen was naive CD8+ T cells from blood. The subset was: CD45RA+ naive T cells. J is TRBJ2-7 and V is TRBV11-2; D unresolved. The clonotype comes from a human donor in good health. This CDR3 reads CASSLSIRSPYEQYF. The CDR3 coding sequence is TGTGCCAGCAGCCTATCTATTCGGTCCCCCTACGAGCAGTACTTC.